The clone carrying this T cell receptor (beta chain) was seen repeatedly, ten times or more. What it binds is not known. Original processing methods: A papillary thyroid cancer distant-metastasis classifier was built from CDR3 differences across clinicopathological groups. With MiXCR, TCRdb called clones anew from the PCR reads. These V and J calls originate from TCRdb's pipeline instead of the authors' own analysis. Seen here are approximately 26,000 clones, roughly 25% observed once, and the top ten hold just over 6%. Germline V gives CDR1 SGHTS, CDR2 YDEGEE. The CDR3 spans 15 residues. Trimming took off 3 bases at V and 2 bases at J, with 13 bases between the two ends. These data come from a study of metastatic and nonmetastatic thyroid tumors. Overall study context: Repertoire comparison spanned blood and tumor or nodule tissue of malignant and benign thyroid patients.

No patient had received any treatment before thyroid surgery. General study findings and limits: It was reported that TCR beta diversity was significantly higher in malignant thyroid tumors than benign nodules, in blood and tumor.

The chain couples TRBV5-8 to TRBJ2-3; D might be TRBD1 (5 bases). Sequenced input: blood. The TCR was taken from a female donor with papillary thyroid cancer or a benign thyroid nodule (not recorded which). Some clones in this sample may be carry-over from other donors' samples. This CDR3 is CASSSTDTPTDTQYF. DNA for the CDR3: TGTGCCAGCAGCTCCACGGACACCCCCACAGATACGCAGTATTTT.